The rows below give T cell receptor beta chains drawn from one sample of a study of T cell responses to AZD1222 COVID-19 vaccine. Sequencing was performed with immunoSEQ multiplex PCR; in TCRdb, only in-frame clones are kept and a portion is missing. Of 140,000 to 150,000 clones in the sample, approximately 90% were seen once. The sample here was peripheral blood, taken 28 days after the second AZD1222 dose. These TCRs come from an adult who received the AZD1222 COVID-19 vaccine. The CDR3 runs from the conserved cysteine through the conserved F or W. Expanded clones are given a class, and other clones once, few, many or no size at all.

-,TRBJ2-2,TRBV7-6,CASSSLWKGGELFF
-,TRBJ2-3,TRBV18,CASSPSTDTQYF
-,TRBJ2-7,TRBV7-8,CASTKPGHNYEQYF
-,TRBJ2-7,TRBV4-1,CASSQDMRIIADEQYF
-,TRBJ2-5,TRBV5-1,CASSLTGSETQYF
-,TRBJ1-5,TRBV12-5,CASGTGGNQPQHF
-,TRBJ2-1,TRBV24-1,CATSDPGIGGTYNEQFF
once,TRBJ2-1,TRBV7-2,CASSLAGPLNNEQFF
-,TRBJ1-4,TRBV16,CASSQAGTGTNEKLFF
-,TRBJ1-1,TRBV2,CASSAGGEAFF
-,TRBJ2-1,TRBV5-1,CASSSQWGSGSPHEQFF
-,TRBJ2-6,TRBV24-1,CATARGRGQRGANVLTF
-,TRBJ2-7,TRBV6-2/TRBV6-3,CASSQGTSLPEQYF
-,TRBJ1-2,TRBV18,CASSPDLGQIANYGYTF
-,TRBJ1-5,TRBV24-1,CATSDFTGQPQHF
few,TRBJ2-5,TRBV2,CASSEPERGLQETQYF
-,TRBJ2-3,TRBV10-1,CASSEGQAADTQYF